The source of this TCR beta chain is a study of tumor-infiltrating lymphocytes in primary liver carcinoma. Study at large: Patients of both sexes were 30 to 69 years old. The study reported T1-T3 N0M0 tumors spanning 4.2 to 10 cm. General study points: Tumor region pairs shared more overlap than did tumor-adjacent and tumor-blood pairs.

Co-extracting RNA and DNA was done with 20-30 mg of unsorted bulk tissue as input. Donors underwent surgery for histopathologically diagnosed primary liver carcinoma. Using a constant-region primer together with ProtoScript II reverse transcriptase, TCR beta cDNA was made from approximately 500 ng of total RNA. What produced the TCR beta libraries was three nested multiplex PCR rounds using slightly modified ARM-PCR. Researchers ran the first two PCR rounds for roughly 11 cycles each with TRBV1-TRBV30 forward primers and a C-beta reverse primer. TCRdb independently ran MiXCR on the multiplex PCR reads; one entry per CDR3 protein. The profile shows around 88,000 distinct CDR3 sequences, 65% to 70% of them singletons. In germline, CDR1 is SGHVS, CDR2 FQNEAQ. CDR3 size: 15 residues. Concerning this clonotype itself: The target antigen is unknown. Mismatch with germline at one junction end may stem from a read error.

V gene TRBV7-8 combines with J gene TRBJ2-1; 10 bases map to TRBD2. The TCR sequence derives from a man in his forties or fifties with primary liver carcinoma and hepatitis B virus infection. Input material: tumor-adjacent normal liver tissue. This CDR3 is CVSSKRGLADSEQFF. The DNA of the CDR3 is TGTGTCAGCAGCAAAAGAGGACTAGCGGACAGTGAGCAGTTCTTC. Full variable domain (remainder filled in from reference TRBV7-8 and TRBJ2-1): GAGVSQSPRYKVAKRGQDVALRCDPISGHVSLFWYQQALGQGPEFLTYFQNEAQLDKSGLPSDRFFAERPEGSVSTLKIQRTQQEDSAVYLCVSSKRGLADSEQFFGPGTRLTVL.